These 27 T cell receptor beta chains share one sample of origin, sequenced in a study of blood T cell repertoires in COVID-19. Assay: immunoSEQ multiplex PCR; the TCRdb copy retains only in-frame clones and omits some. Counted here are approximately 35,000 clones, around 83% occurring once; the ten biggest clones make up about an eighth. Sequenced: peripheral blood. These receptors were obtained from a human donor in a cohort sampled during active COVID-19.

The V and J genes are TRBV28 and TRBJ2-7; 8 nucleotides match TRBD1. The V and J ends lost 7 bases and 3 bases, in that order; junction bases with no gene match: 8. Germline V gene lookup returns CDR1 MDHEN and CDR2 SYDVKM. The CDR3 contains 14 residues. The CDR3 here is CASTPRTGRYEQYF. The CDR3 bases are TGTGCCAGCACCCCGAGGACAGGGCGCTACGAGCAGTACTTC.

This chain uses TRBV19 with TRBJ1-2; the D gene is possibly TRBD1 (5 bases). This CDR3 region has 16 residues. Trimming removed 3 bases at V and 4 bases at J, with 18 bases between. The germline V gene encodes CDR1 LNHDA and CDR2 SQIVND (reference sequence). CDR3 protein: CASSILGAQLSYGYTF. CDR3 bases: TGTGCCAGTAGTATCCTAGGGGCACAGCTTAGCTATGGCTACACCTTC.

The chain carries TRBV19 and TRBJ1-2, with 7 bases lining up with TRBD1. CDR1 is LNHDA, CDR2 SQIVND, per germline (reference sequence). The CDR3 is 13 amino acids. The trim removed 7 bases at V and 4 bases at J, leaving 6 bases unmatched. In DNA, the CDR3 is TGTGCCAGTACCCGGGACAGCCGCTATGGCTACACCTTC. Residues: CASTRDSRYGYTF.

The rearrangement joins TRBV4-3 to TRBJ1-5; the D is unclear. The CDR3 loop spans 13 amino acids. Trimming shortened V by 8 bases and J by 2 bases, and 10 bases separated the two germline ends. CDR1 is LGHNA, CDR2 YSLEER, per germline. The CDR3 DNA is TGCGCCAGCTCTCAGTCCGGCAATCAGCCCCAGCATTTT. It specifies CASSQSGNQPQHF.

CDR3: CASSEPGQGIAEAFF. CDR3 DNA sequence: TGTGCCAGCAGTGAACCGGGACAGGGCATCGCTGAAGCTTTCTTT. The chain uses TRBV6-1 and TRBJ1-1; 9 nucleotides align to TRBD1. CDR1 and CDR2 from the germline V gene are MNHNS and SASEGT. The CDR3 runs to 15 residues. Germline trimming cut 2 bases from V and 6 bases from J; bases unmatched to any gene: 7.

The chain recombines TRBV5-1 with TRBJ2-3; D uncertain. The CDR3 loop spans 13 amino acids. Trimming took off 0 bases at V and 5 bases at J, with 7 bases between the two ends. Germline lookup yields CDR1 SGHRS and CDR2 YFSETQ. The CDR3 bases are TGCGCCAGCAGCTTGGCCGTCGGAGATACGCAGTATTTT. It codes for CASSLAVGDTQYF.

The gene calls are TRBV29-1 and TRBJ2-5; 11 bases line up with TRBD2. CDR3 length: 14 residues. After removal of 3 bases from V and 5 bases from J, the junction contained 5 bases not matched to a gene. The germline CDR1 and CDR2 sequences are SQVTM and ANQGSEA. The CDR3 coding sequence is TGCAGCGTTGAGGATAGCGGGGGGGCGGAGACCCAGTACTTC. Translating it yields CSVEDSGGAETQYF.

The rearrangement uses TRBV5-5 and TRBJ1-2, with D maybe TRBD1 (5 bases). V lost 0 bases, J lost 3 bases, and 12 bases lay in between. The CDR3 loop spans 15 amino acids. Germline V CDR1 and CDR2: SGHKS, YYEKEE (reference sequence). Here the CDR3 reads CASSLAGRGDYGYTF. The CDR3 DNA reads TGTGCCAGCAGCTTGGCAGGTCGGGGGGACTATGGCTACACCTTC.

The chain employs TRBV7-2 and TRBJ1-2, with TRBD1 matching over 8 bases. Germline V gene lookup returns CDR1 SGHTA and CDR2 FQGNSA. This CDR3 is built from 16 residues. V shed 4 bases and J 6 bases; nucleotides not matched to a gene: 13. CDR3 sequence (DNA): TGTGCCAGCAGCTCATTCCCCGGACAGGGAGTGCATGGCTACACCTTC. Protein sequence: CASSSFPGQGVHGYTF. Using reference TRBV7-2 and TRBJ1-2 for the parts outside the CDR3, the full variable domain is GAGVSQSPSNKVTEKGKDVELRCDPISGHTALYWYRQSLGQGLEFLIYFQGNSAPDKSGLPSDRFSAERTGGSVSTLTIQRTQQEDSAVYLCASSSFPGQGVHGYTFGSGTRLTVV.

V and J are TRBV29-1 and TRBJ2-1, with 7 positions matching TRBD1. CDR3 length: 14 amino acids. Germline V gene lookup returns CDR1 SQVTM and CDR2 ANQGSEA. The V gene end was trimmed by 3 bases and the J gene end by 4 bases; junction bases not matched to a gene: 6. The CDR3 sequence is CSVDGTEVYNEQFF. The CDR3 bases are TGCAGCGTTGACGGGACAGAGGTTTACAATGAGCAGTTCTTC.

The rearrangement joins TRBV27 to TRBJ1-6; perhaps TRBD1 as D (5 bases). In germline, CDR1 is MNHEY, CDR2 SMNVEV (reference sequence). V gave up 7 bases and J gave up 7 bases, with 17 bases separating them. This CDR3 has 15 residues. The CDR3 nucleotides read TGTGCCAGCACCCCGGGGGGGGAACCAAATTCACCCCTCCACTTT. Protein: CASTPGGEPNSPLHF.

The J gene is TRBJ2-1, the V gene TRBV11-2; TRBD2 agrees at 7 bases. CDR3 length: 15 amino acids. V lost 5 bases to trimming and J lost 8 bases; unmatched junction nucleotides: 12. Germline V gene data show CDR1 as SGHAT and CDR2 as FQNNGV. CDR3 nucleotide sequence: TGTGCCAGCAGCCTCGGGGGGAGGAGGGGCCATGAGCAGTTCTTC. Residues: CASSLGGRRGHEQFF.

A few counts support this clone. The chain joins TRBV5-1 to TRBJ1-5; TRBD1 is a possible D gene (6 bases). Trimming removed 4 bases from V and 1 base from J, with 15 bases in between. The CDR3 spans 16 residues. The germline CDR1 and CDR2 sequences are SGHRS and YFSETQ. CDR3 protein: CASSARGGLSNQPQHF. The CDR3 bases are TGCGCCAGCAGCGCCCGCGGGGGCCTGAGCAATCAGCCCCAGCATTTT.

The rearrangement uses TRBV28 and TRBJ2-7, with 7 bases that match TRBD1. Germline V gene data show CDR1 as MDHEN and CDR2 as SYDVKM. J lost 1 base, V lost 5 bases, and 8 bases had no gene match. This CDR3 is built from 15 residues. The CDR3 reads CASSAWTGGSYEQYF. The CDR3 region has the DNA TGTGCCAGCAGTGCATGGACAGGCGGGTCCTACGAGCAGTACTTC. Drawing the rest from reference TRBV28 and TRBJ2-7, the complete variable domain is DVKVTQSSRYLVKRTGEKVFLECVQDMDHENMFWYRQDPGLGLRLIYFSYDVKMKEKGDIPEGYSVSREKKERFSLILESASTNQTSMYLCASSAWTGGSYEQYFGPGTRLTVT.

The chain combines TRBV10-1 with TRBJ2-3, with 9 bases lining up with TRBD1. Per the germline V gene, CDR1 is WNHNN and CDR2 is SYGVQD (reference sequence). The junction had 7 bases not matched to a gene; V was cut back by 5 bases and J by 1 base. The CDR3 runs 16 residues. This CDR3 reads CASSPGTGLGTDTQYF. For the CDR3, the DNA is TGCGCCAGCAGTCCCGGGACAGGGCTGGGCACAGATACGCAGTATTTT.

The gene calls are TRBV7-6 and TRBJ1-1, with TRBD1 matching over 8 bases. This CDR3 has 15 residues. The V gene's germline CDR1 is SGHVS and CDR2 FNYEAQ. Trimming removed 5 bases from V and 4 bases from J; junction bases left unmatched: 9. CDR3: CASSRSGGAGTEAFF. CDR3 nucleotides: TGTGCCAGCAGCAGATCAGGGGGCGCGGGCACTGAAGCTTTCTTT.

The chain combines TRBV3-1 (or the pseudogene TRBV3-2) with TRBJ2-5; 8 bases match TRBD1. CDR1 is LGHDT, CDR2 YNNKEL, per germline (reference sequence). The length of the CDR3 is 14 residues. V gave up 10 bases and J gave up 3 bases; unmatched junction bases: 10. The CDR3 nucleotides are TGTGCCACCGACCCTCCGGACAGGGAAGAGACCCAGTACTTC. Amino acid sequence: CATDPPDREETQYF.

The chain uses TRBV4-2 and TRBJ1-2; a weak D match, TRBD1 (5 bases). This CDR3 has 18 amino acids. V dropped 1 base and J dropped 7 bases, with 25 bases sitting between them. Looked up from germline, CDR1 is LGHNA and CDR2 is YNFKEQ. As DNA, the CDR3 is TGTGCCAGCAGCCAAGGTCCGCCCGTCGGGGGTTCGGTTCTTGGCTACACCTTC. Protein: CASSQGPPVGGSVLGYTF.

The chain joins TRBV4-2 to TRBJ1-3, with 8 bases aligning to TRBD1. This CDR3 is built from 15 residues. From germline, CDR1 is LGHNA and CDR2 YNFKEQ. V lost 8 bases and J lost 2; bases outside the gene matches: 8. The CDR3 nucleotides are TGTGCCAGCGGGGGAGGACAGGGTCCTGGAAACACCATATATTTT. It translates to CASGGGQGPGNTIYF.

The CDR3: CSVDAGTSGGSYNEQFF. Written as DNA, the CDR3 is TGCAGCGTTGATGCCGGGACTAGCGGGGGATCCTACAATGAGCAGTTCTTC. The V call is TRBV29-1, the J call TRBJ2-1, with 14 bases aligning to TRBD2. Germline values: CDR1 SQVTM, CDR2 ANQGSEA. There are 17 residues in the CDR3. Losses at the gene ends were 3 bases for V and 1 base for J; bases not matched to a gene: 5.

The chain employs TRBV7-2 and TRBJ1-6; 7 bases match TRBD1. Trimming cost V 4 bases and J 3 bases; bases outside gene matches: 9. The CDR3 sequence is 17 residues long. CDR1 and CDR2 from the germline V gene are SGHTA and FQGNSA. The CDR3 reads CASSSSGQRNYNSPLHF. The CDR3 DNA follows: TGTGCCAGCAGCTCCTCGGGACAGCGCAACTATAATTCACCCCTCCACTTT. The entire variable domain, with the rest obtained from reference TRBV7-2 and TRBJ1-6, is as follows: GAGVSQSPSNKVTEKGKDVELRCDPISGHTALYWYRQSLGQGLEFLIYFQGNSAPDKSGLPSDRFSAERTGGSVSTLTIQRTQQEDSAVYLCASSSSGQRNYNSPLHFGNGTRLTVT.

This clone was counted a few times. This chain uses TRBV7-9 with TRBJ2-6; TRBD1 aligns across 9 bases. In germline, CDR1 is SEHNR, CDR2 FQNEAQ (reference sequence). Trimming at V came to 4 bases and at J to 5 bases, leaving 6 bases not matched to a gene. The CDR3 has 16 amino acids. CDR3 region: CASSSLGQGRANVLTF. The CDR3 DNA reads TGTGCCAGCAGCTCCCTTGGACAGGGGAGGGCCAACGTCCTGACTTTC. The whole variable domain, remainder taken from reference TRBV7-9 and TRBJ2-6, is DTGVSQNPRHKITKRGQNVTFRCDPISEHNRLYWYRQTLGQGPEFLTYFQNEAQLEKSRLLSDRFSAERPKGSFSTLEIQRTEQGDSAMYLCASSSLGQGRANVLTFGAGSRLTVL.

The J gene is TRBJ1-2, the V gene TRBV7-9; 8 bases line up with TRBD1. V lost 5 bases and J lost 2; bases outside the gene matches: 10. CDR3 length equals 16 residues. Germline values: CDR1 SEHNR, CDR2 FQNEAQ (reference sequence). The CDR3 coding sequence is TGTGCCAGCAGCCGACCACCGGGACAGGAGAACTATGGCTACACCTTC. This encodes CASSRPPGQENYGYTF.

J is TRBJ2-3 and V is TRBV7-9; 11 bases map to TRBD2. Germline CDR1 reads SEHNR; CDR2 reads FQNEAQ (reference sequence). Trimming at V came to 4 bases and at J to 9 bases, leaving 12 bases not matched to a gene. This CDR3 region has 16 residues. In nucleotides, the CDR3 is TGTGCCAGCAGCTCAACCTCCGGGACTAGCGGACGGACGCAGTATTTT. It translates to CASSSTSGTSGRTQYF.

This clone was observed a few times. J is TRBJ1-6 and V is TRBV19; no definite D call. Trimming took 3 bases from V and 0 from J, leaving 6 bases between them. Germline CDR1 is LNHDA and CDR2 is SQIVND (reference sequence). This CDR3 is 15 amino acids long. CDR3 DNA sequence: TGTGCCAGTAGTATGGAGTTCTCCTATAATTCACCCCTCCACTTT. The encoded protein is CASSMEFSYNSPLHF.

The V gene is TRBV6-7, the J gene TRBJ2-6, with D perhaps TRBD1 (5 bases). TRBV6-7 is annotated as an ORF whose role is uncertain. The V end lost 5 bases, the J end lost 0 bases, and 11 bases lay between the germline ends. The CDR3 sequence is 16 residues long. The CDR3 sequence: CASSTTAGSGANVLTF. DNA for the CDR3: TGTGCCAGCAGTACGACAGCTGGCTCTGGGGCCAACGTCCTGACTTTC.

The chain carries TRBV4-2 and TRBJ2-3, with 8 bases fitting TRBD2. Germline CDR1 and CDR2: LGHNA and YNFKEQ. V lost 2 bases to trimming and J lost 0 bases; unmatched junction nucleotides: 7. CDR3 length: 17 amino acids. Here the CDR3 DNA reads TGTGCCAGCAGCCAATCGCTAGCGGGCCCGAGCACAGATACGCAGTATTTT. Its protein is CASSQSLAGPSTDTQYF.